The present T cell receptor beta chain was sequenced within a study of T-cell memory formation after mild COVID-19. Notes on the study in general: CD4+ clones that contracted lay mainly in CM and EM; CD8+ ones lay in EMRA. Certain responding clones were present in pre-infection memory, suggesting participation of cross-reactive memory. Day 15 to 85 contracting clones showed balanced CD4/CD8; later expanders leaned CD4+.

Germline values: CDR1 SGHTA, CDR2 FQGNSA. CDR3 length: 17 amino acids. V shed 0 bases and J 10 bases; nucleotides not matched to a gene: 15. In the case of this clonotype: The antigen is not known.

Employing constant-segment primers, 5'RACE generated TCR alpha and TCR beta cDNA libraries bearing sample barcodes and UMIs. TCRdb redid the calling of the 5' RACE reads with MiXCR, one entry per CDR3 protein. The data contain hundreds of thousands of distinct CDR3 sequences, 15% to 20% of them singletons. Sequenced material: PBMCs or a T cell subset sorted from them (not recorded which). This TCR derives from an adult woman who had mild COVID-19 (a few samples of this study predate the infection). Cell type and time point are not known. The rearrangement joins TRBV7-2 to TRBJ2-7; 10 nucleotides agree with TRBD1. This CDR3 reads CASSLAGRGTGAREQYF. DNA for the CDR3: TGTGCCAGCAGCTTAGCGGGGCGCGGGACAGGGGCACGCGAACAGTACTTC.